One sample yielded the 9 T cell receptor beta chains listed below, sequenced in a study of blood T cells in healthy people across ages. A second PCR of roughly 7 to 11 cycles used a sample-barcoded 5' primer and a J-beta primer mix. From the 5' RACE reads, TCRdb called clonotypes with MiXCR, one entry per CDR3 protein. The table shows 780,000 or so distinct CDR3 sequences, with approximately 53% occurring only once. The sample was blood. The source of these receptors is a man older than 75 in good health.

This chain links TRBV12-3 or TRBV12-4 with TRBJ2-7, with 10 bases identical to TRBD1. V gave up 5 bases and J gave up 2 bases; unmatched junction bases: 3. The CDR3 loop spans 14 amino acids. CDR3 residues: CASSPTGGAYEQYF. The CDR3 DNA sequence: TGTGCCAGCAGTCCGACAGGGGGCGCCTACGAGCAGTACTTC.

CDR3 loop: CATSDLRGAYNEQFF. DNA of the CDR3: TGTGCCACCAGTGATTTGCGGGGGGCCTACAATGAGCAGTTCTTC. V is TRBV24-1 and J is TRBJ2-1; 7 bases are a match to TRBD2. Germline CDR1 is KGHDR and CDR2 is SFDVKD. The CDR3 spans 15 residues. The junction had 0 bases not matched to a gene; V was cut back by 0 bases and J by 2 bases.

The chain carries TRBV6-1 and TRBJ1-2; D is uncertain. In germline, CDR1 is MNHNS, CDR2 SASEGT. The V and J ends lost 11 bases and 4 bases respectively, with 14 bases between them. The CDR3 extends over 12 amino acids. The CDR3 sequence: CAGERPGYGYTF. Written as DNA, the CDR3 is TGTGCCGGCGAGAGGCCCGGCTATGGCTACACCTTC.

The chain has TRBV20-1 and TRBJ2-1; 9 nucleotides align to TRBD2. In germline, CDR1 is DFQATT, CDR2 SNEGSKA (reference sequence). V lost 7 bases, J lost 5 bases, and 3 bases stayed unmatched. This CDR3 has 12 amino acids. This CDR3 is CSGSGSHNEQFF. CDR3 bases: TGCAGTGGTAGCGGGAGCCACAATGAGCAGTTCTTC.

Note on this clonotype: This may be a read error, as it is one base from a much larger clone. The chain carries TRBV7-2 and TRBJ2-1; D is unresolved. The J call may be in error: the DNA end matches TRBJ2-7 better. Looked up from germline, CDR1 is SGHTA and CDR2 is FQGNSA. The CDR3 extends over 14 amino acids. CDR3 amino acids: CASSFVHSYNEQYF. DNA for the CDR3: TGTGCCAGCAGCTTTGTACACTCCTACAATGAGCAGTACTTC.

Only a few counts were recorded for this clonotype. The V gene is TRBV15, the J gene TRBJ2-5, with 7 bases fitting TRBD1. The CDR3 extends over 17 amino acids. V lost 2 bases to trimming and J lost 1 base; unmatched junction nucleotides: 10. Germline-derived CDR1 and CDR2 are LNHNV and YYDKDF (reference sequence). CDR3 region: CATSRMTGIFAQETQYF. The CDR3 nucleotides are TGTGCCACCAGCAGAATGACAGGGATTTTCGCCCAAGAGACCCAGTACTTC.

The rearrangement links TRBV7-2 to TRBJ2-7; 10 bases match TRBD1. V was clipped by 5 bases and J by 4 bases; unmatched bases: 8. Germline-derived CDR1 and CDR2 are SGHTA and FQGNSA. The CDR3 is 15 amino acids. Here the CDR3 DNA reads TGTGCCAGCAGCGTTAAAGGGACAGGGGCTTACGAGCAGTACTTC. It codes for CASSVKGTGAYEQYF.

Only one count was recorded for this clonotype. The chain has TRBV10-3 and TRBJ2-7, with 7 bases aligning to TRBD1. The germline V gene encodes CDR1 ENHRY and CDR2 SYGVKD. The V segment lost 4 bases and the J segment 2 bases; nucleotides outside the gene matches: 11. The CDR3 length is 16 residues. The CDR3 DNA reads TGTGCCATCAGTGGTGTAAGGGGACAGTCCACCTACGAGCAGTACTTC. Protein product: CAISGVRGQSTYEQYF.

The V and J genes are TRBV20-1 and TRBJ2-7; 9 bases are shared with TRBD1. CDR3 size: 13 residues. Germline V lookup: CDR1 DFQATT, CDR2 SNEGSKA (reference sequence). V shed 3 bases, J shed 4 bases, and the junction held 4 bases outside the gene matches. In nucleotides, the CDR3 is TGCAGTGCTAGCTTGACAGGGGGGTACGAGCAGTACTTC. Its translation is CSASLTGGYEQYF.